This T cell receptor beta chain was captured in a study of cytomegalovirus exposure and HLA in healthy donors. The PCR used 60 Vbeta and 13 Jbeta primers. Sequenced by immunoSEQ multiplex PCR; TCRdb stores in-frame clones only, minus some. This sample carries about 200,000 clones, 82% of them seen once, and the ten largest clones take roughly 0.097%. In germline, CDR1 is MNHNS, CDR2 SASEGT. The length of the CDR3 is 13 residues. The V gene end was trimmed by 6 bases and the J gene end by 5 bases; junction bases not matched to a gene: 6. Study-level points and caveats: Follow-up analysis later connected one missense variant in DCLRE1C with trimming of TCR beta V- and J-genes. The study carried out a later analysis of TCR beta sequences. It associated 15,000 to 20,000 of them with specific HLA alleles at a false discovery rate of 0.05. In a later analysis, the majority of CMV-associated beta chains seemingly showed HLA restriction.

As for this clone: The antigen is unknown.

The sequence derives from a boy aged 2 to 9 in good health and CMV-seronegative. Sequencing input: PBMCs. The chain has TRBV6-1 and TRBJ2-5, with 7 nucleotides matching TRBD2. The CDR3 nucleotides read TGTGCCAGCAGCGCGGGACTATGGGAGACCCAGTACTTC. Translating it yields CASSAGLWETQYF.